Listed below are T cell receptor beta chains from one sample, sequenced in a study of Ad26.COV2.S vaccination and SARS-CoV-2 variants. Libraries were prepared by immunoSEQ multiplex PCR; TCRdb keeps only in-frame clonotypes and omits some of them. The table lists hundreds of thousands of clones, approximately 88% of them singletons. Sequencing used peripheral blood, obtained in a trial of Ad26.COV2.S vaccine versus placebo. These receptors originate from a person between 18 and 65 years old who received the Ad26.COV2.S COVID-19 vaccine or a placebo. CDR3s include the opening cysteine and the closing phenylalanine or tryptophan. Fields, in order: V gene, clone size, D gene, J gene, CDR3 DNA, CDR3 protein. D genes are given only for firm matches. Some rows have no size entry. The others give once, few or many, or a class for an expanded clone.

TRBV6-4,NA,TRBD1,TRBJ1-6,TGTGCCAGCAGTCCCCGAAGTAGGACAGGGAATTCACCCCTCCACTTT,CASSPRSRTGNSPLHF
TRBV30,NA,NA,TRBJ2-5,TGTGCCTGGACTATCCGGGAGACCCAGTACTTC,CAWTIRETQYF
TRBV19,NA,NA,TRBJ1-2,TGTGCCAGTAGATCTTCTGCAGGGAACTATGGCTACACCTTC,CASRSSAGNYGYTF
TRBV19,NA,TRBD1,TRBJ2-1,TGTGCCAGTAGTCCGCGGACAGGCGCTGTGGATGAGCAGTTCTTC,CASSPRTGAVDEQFF
TRBV5-6,NA,TRBD1,TRBJ2-3,TGTGCCAGCAGCTGGGGACAGGGCCCAGATACGCAGTATTTT,CASSWGQGPDTQYF
TRBV7-9,once,NA,TRBJ2-1,TGTGCCAGCAGCTTAGAGGCCTACAATGAGCAGTTCTTC,CASSLEAYNEQFF
TRBV4-3,NA,TRBD1,TRBJ1-3,TGCGCCAGCAGCCAAAGTAGGGGACAGGGAAGGCCCGGAAACACCATATATTTT,CASSQSRGQGRPGNTIYF
TRBV6-6,NA,NA,TRBJ1-1,TGTGCCAGCAGTTTCCGGGAGGAGGACACTGAAGCTTTCTTT,CASSFREEDTEAFF
TRBV5-4,NA,NA,TRBJ2-2,TGTGCCAGCAGCAGTTGGGACTCTGGGGCCGGGGAGCTGTTTTTT,CASSSWDSGAGELFF
TRBV5-1,NA,NA,TRBJ2-5,TGCGCCAGCAGCTTCGGACTATCAGGGGCCCAGTACTTC,CASSFGLSGAQYF
TRBV10-1,NA,NA,TRBJ2-2,TGCGCCAGCAGTGAGCAATTCGGGGGGCCCGGGGAGCTGTTTTTT,CASSEQFGGPGELFF
TRBV25-1,NA,NA,TRBJ1-6,TGTGCCAGCCGAGACAGTGGAGGATCACCCCTCCACTTT,CASRDSGGSPLHF
TRBV2,once,TRBD2,TRBJ2-2,TGTGCCAGCAGGGCCGGGACTACGGCCGGGGAGCTGTTTTTT,CASRAGTTAGELFF
TRBV4-3,once,NA,TRBJ2-1,TGCGCCAGCAGCCAAGCGGGGATGGGGAGCAATGAGCAGTTCTTC,CASSQAGMGSNEQFF
TRBV7-9,NA,NA,TRBJ2-7,TGTGCCAGCAGCTTAGTGACAGCAACCTACGAGCAGTACTTC,CASSLVTATYEQYF
TRBV12-3/TRBV12-4,NA,TRBD1,TRBJ1-4,TGTGCCAGCAGTTCCACAGGGGAGAAACTGTTTTTT,CASSSTGEKLFF
TRBV7-2,NA,NA,TRBJ2-2,TGTGCCAGCAGCCCCCTGAGGACGAGCCGACCCGGGGAGCTGTTTTTT,CASSPLRTSRPGELFF
TRBV14,NA,NA,TRBJ1-2,TGTGCCAGCAGCCTCATCGGGACGTCTGGCTACACCTTC,CASSLIGTSGYTF
TRBV21-1,NA,NA,TRBJ2-7,TGTGCCAGCAGCAAAGTCCCAGGCTCGACCTACGAGCAGTACTTC,CASSKVPGSTYEQYF
TRBV7-2,NA,NA,TRBJ2-3,TGTGCCAGCAGCTTGCTGACTAGTGGGGCAGATACGCAGTATTTT,CASSLLTSGADTQYF
TRBV6-5,NA,NA,TRBJ1-4,TGTGCCAGCAGTTTAGAAGGCGGGCCCCAAAAACTGTTTTTT,CASSLEGGPQKLFF
TRBV4-2,NA,TRBD2,TRBJ2-7,TGTGCCAGCAGCCCCGGGGGGGCCGGCGAGCAGTACTTC,CASSPGGAGEQYF
TRBV14,once,NA,TRBJ1-3,TGTGCCAGCAGCCGAACAGGGACCTCTGGAAACACCATATATTTT,CASSRTGTSGNTIYF
TRBV5-1,NA,NA,TRBJ2-3,TGCGCCAGCAGCTTTCCCCAGGAGGATACGCAGTATTTT,CASSFPQEDTQYF
TRBV5-4,NA,TRBD2,TRBJ2-5,TGTGCCAGCAGCCAATGGACTAGTCAAGAGACCCAGTACTTC,CASSQWTSQETQYF
TRBV10-3,NA,TRBD2,TRBJ2-1,TGTGCCATCGGGAGGGACTCCTACAATGAGCAGTTCTTC,CAIGRDSYNEQFF
TRBV7-6,NA,TRBD2,TRBJ2-1,TGTGCCAGCAGCTCCGATACTAGCGGGAGGGGTAATGAGCAGTTCTTC,CASSSDTSGRGNEQFF
TRBV16,NA,TRBD1,TRBJ1-1,TGTGCCAGCCTCGGGACAGTCACTGAAGCTTTCTTT,CASLGTVTEAFF
TRBV9,NA,NA,TRBJ2-4,TGTGCCAGCAGCGGATCGTGGAAAGCCAAAAACATTCAGTACTTC,CASSGSWKAKNIQYF